The 14 T cell receptor beta chains below come from one sample, sequenced in a study of T cell changes during pregnancy in multiple sclerosis. Clones were sequenced by immunoSEQ multiplex PCR, and TCRdb holds only the in-frame ones, with some missing. The sample contains approximately 130,000 clones, about 95% of which appear only once. This specimen was peripheral blood, taken after pregnancy. All receptors derive from a female donor with multiple sclerosis, enrolled in a pregnancy study.

The chain has TRBV5-4 and TRBJ2-7, with TRBD2 matching over 9 bases. V gave up 5 bases and J gave up 5 bases; unmatched junction bases: 11. This CDR3 has 15 residues. Germline V CDR1 and CDR2: SGHNT, YYREEE (reference sequence). CDR3 loop: CASRAPGLASNEQYF. The CDR3 DNA reads as TGTGCCAGCAGAGCACCAGGACTAGCGTCCAACGAGCAGTACTTC.

The chain employs TRBV28 and TRBJ2-3, with D tentatively TRBD2 (6 bases). The germline V gene encodes CDR1 MDHEN and CDR2 SYDVKM. The CDR3 consists of 16 residues. Trimming removed 6 bases at V and 3 bases at J, with 19 bases between. DNA for the CDR3: TGTGCCAGCAGCTCCCCACGGAGGGCGAGAACAGATACGCAGTATTTT. This codes for CASSSPRRARTDTQYF.

Remarks on this clone: The same CDR3 is also encoded by other DNA sequences in this sample. The chain employs TRBV5-1 and TRBJ2-1, with 11 bases matching TRBD2. V dropped 3 bases and J dropped 3; count of bases not matched to a gene: 2. Per the germline V gene, CDR1 is SGHRS and CDR2 is YFSETQ. This CDR3 has 15 residues. As DNA, the CDR3 is TGCGCCAGCAGCTCGGGACTAGCGGACTACAATGAGCAGTTCTTC. Amino acid sequence: CASSSGLADYNEQFF. Full variable domain (rest looked up from reference TRBV5-1 and TRBJ2-1): KAGVTQTPRYLIKTRGQQVTLSCSPISGHRSVSWYQQTPGQGLQFLFEYFSETQRNKGNFPGRFSGRQFSNSRSEMNVSTLELGDSALYLCASSSGLADYNEQFFGPGTRLTVL.

The V and J genes are TRBV10-2 and TRBJ2-7; 10 bases are shared with TRBD2. The V gene end was trimmed by 4 bases and the J gene end by 2 bases; junction bases not matched to a gene: 11. The CDR3 totals 17 residues. Per germline, CDR1 WSHSY and CDR2 SAAADI. The CDR3 sequence: CASSGTSGITPTYEQYF. DNA of the CDR3: TGCGCCAGCAGTGGGACTAGCGGAATAACCCCAACCTACGAGCAGTACTTC.

The chain carries TRBV28 and TRBJ2-5, with TRBD1 identical over 8 bases. The end of the DNA is better explained by TRBJ2-7, so the J call may be wrong. The CDR3 runs to 13 residues. Germline V gene data show CDR1 as MDHEN and CDR2 as SYDVKM. DNA for the CDR3: TGTGCCAGCAGTATCGGACAGGGCTTCGAGCAGTACTTC. Translated: CASSIGQGFEQYF.

In its sample, this clone was seen once. The rearrangement uses TRBV28 and TRBJ1-2; 9 bases map to TRBD1. The germline CDR1 and CDR2 sequences are MDHEN and SYDVKM. Trimming cost V 1 base and J 13 bases; bases outside gene matches: 4. The CDR3 covers 12 residues. This CDR3 is CASSLLQGAITF. The CDR3 bases are TGTGCCAGCAGTTTATTACAGGGGGCAATCACCTTC.

Here the CDR3 reads CASSPPGSYEQYF. DNA of the CDR3: TGTGCCAGCAGCCCCCCGGGATCCTACGAGCAGTACTTC. The chain employs TRBV5-6 and TRBJ2-7; possibly TRBD2 for D (5 bases). CDR3 length equals 13 residues. Trimming stripped 4 bases from V and 1 base from J, with 9 bases between. Germline V gene lookup returns CDR1 SGHDT and CDR2 YYEEEE.

The rearrangement joins TRBV9 to TRBJ2-7; 9 bases map to TRBD2. Germline V CDR1 and CDR2: SGDLS, YYNGEE. The trim removed 0 bases at V and 2 bases at J, leaving 9 bases unmatched. This CDR3 contains 17 residues. The CDR3 DNA is TGTGCCAGCAGCGTAGGGACTAGCGCCTCGAGGGCCTACGAGCAGTACTTC. Residues: CASSVGTSASRAYEQYF.

V gene TRBV6-6 combines with J gene TRBJ1-1; 7 bases are a match to TRBD1. Germline CDR1 and CDR2: MNHNY and SVGAGI (reference sequence). V lost 4 bases to trimming and J lost 1 base; unmatched junction nucleotides: 3. CDR3 length equals 14 residues. DNA for the CDR3: TGTGCCAGCAGTTCCGGGACAGCGAACACTGAAGCTTTCTTT. Protein: CASSSGTANTEAFF.

This chain uses TRBV19 with TRBJ2-2; D is perhaps TRBD1 (5 bases). The CDR3 is made up of 15 amino acids. Germline CDR1 reads LNHDA; CDR2 reads SQIVND (reference sequence). Trimming stripped 10 bases from V and 0 bases from J, with 15 bases between. The CDR3 protein is CATHKQDANTGELFF. CDR3 coding DNA: TGTGCCACTCATAAACAGGATGCGAACACCGGGGAGCTGTTTTTT.

CDR3 in amino acids: CASSLSPAGGPGGEQFF. The CDR3, as DNA: TGTGCCAGCAGTTTATCCCCAGCGGGAGGGCCCGGGGGTGAGCAGTTCTTC. This sequence joins TRBV27 and TRBJ2-1; 10 bases line up with TRBD2. V shed 0 bases, J shed 9 bases, and the junction held 11 bases outside the gene matches. The germline V gene encodes CDR1 MNHEY and CDR2 SMNVEV (reference sequence). CDR3 length: 17 residues.

The chain employs TRBV4-2 and TRBJ1-4, with TRBD1 as a possible D gene (6 bases). The CDR3 has 15 amino acids. Trimming took 0 bases from V and 7 from J, leaving 12 bases between them. Germline V gives CDR1 LGHNA, CDR2 YNFKEQ. DNA of the CDR3: TGTGCCAGCAGCCAAGAAGGGGGGGTCGGTGAAAAACTGTTTTTT. Its translation is CASSQEGGVGEKLFF.

V gene TRBV27 combines with J gene TRBJ2-3, with TRBD2 as a possible D gene (6 bases). The V end was cut by 5 bases, the J end by 5 bases, with 14 bases between. Germline V lookup: CDR1 MNHEY, CDR2 SMNVEV (reference sequence). The CDR3 has 14 residues. CDR3 amino acids: CASSPGGSIDTQYF. The CDR3, as DNA: TGTGCCAGCAGTCCCGGGGGATCAATAGATACGCAGTATTTT.

The rearrangement links TRBV5-6 to TRBJ1-5; D is undetermined. Germline values: CDR1 SGHDT, CDR2 YYEEEE. The CDR3 is made up of 11 amino acids. Trimming pared 3 bases from V and 4 bases from J, leaving 2 bases between. The DNA for the CDR3 is TGTGCCAGCAGCTCTAATCAGCCCCAGCATTTT. This sequence encodes CASSSNQPQHF.